This is a list of T cell receptor beta chains from one sample in a study of Ad26.COV2.S vaccination and SARS-CoV-2 variants. Produced via immunoSEQ multiplex PCR; TCRdb's table is partial and in-frame only. The table has some 480,000 clones, around nine tenths seen once; the top ten hold 9.5% to 15%. Sample: peripheral blood, taken in a trial of Ad26.COV2.S vaccine versus placebo. These TCRs come from a person aged 18-60 years who received the Ad26.COV2.S COVID-19 vaccine or a placebo. CDR3s include the opening cysteine and the closing phenylalanine or tryptophan. D genes are given only for firm matches. Size values are once, few and many counts, or a class for expanded clones, and some rows have none.

J gene: TRBJ2-2; V gene: TRBV20-1; clone size: -; D gene: TRBD1; CDR3 DNA: TGCAGTGCTAGTGGCCCCCTGGACAGGGGGCACACCGGGGAGCTGTTTTTT; CDR3 protein: CSASGPLDRGHTGELFF
J gene: TRBJ2-2; V gene: TRBV5-1; clone size: -; D gene: -; CDR3 DNA: TGCGCCAGCAGCTCGGACCCCCACGGCTCGCTGTTTTTT; CDR3 protein: CASSSDPHGSLFF
J gene: TRBJ2-1; V gene: TRBV5-1; clone size: -; D gene: TRBD1; CDR3 DNA: TGCGCCAGCAGCAGCAGGGCCGGGACAGGGGGACACAATGAGCAGTTCTTC; CDR3 protein: CASSSRAGTGGHNEQFF
J gene: TRBJ2-3; V gene: TRBV7-9; clone size: -; D gene: -; CDR3 DNA: TGTGCCAGCAGCGGCCTAGACAGCCAAACAGATACGCAGTATTTT; CDR3 protein: CASSGLDSQTDTQYF
J gene: TRBJ2-7; V gene: TRBV12-3/TRBV12-4; clone size: -; D gene: -; CDR3 DNA: TGTGCCAGCAGGGGGGGTTCCTACGAGCAGTACTTC; CDR3 protein: CASRGGSYEQYF
J gene: TRBJ2-2; V gene: TRBV6-1; clone size: -; D gene: -; CDR3 DNA: TGTGCCAGCTGTTGGCATACTGACACCGGGGAGCTGTTTTTT; CDR3 protein: CASCWHTDTGELFF
J gene: TRBJ2-1; V gene: TRBV29-1; clone size: -; D gene: TRBD2; CDR3 DNA: TGCAGCGTTGATTTGAGCGGGAAAAGGGCCAATGAGCAGTTCTTC; CDR3 protein: CSVDLSGKRANEQFF
J gene: TRBJ2-1; V gene: TRBV28; clone size: -; D gene: -; CDR3 DNA: TGTGCCAGCAGTTTGGTGGGGCCCCCCTACAAGCAGTTCTTC; CDR3 protein: CASSLVGPPYKQFF
J gene: TRBJ1-5; V gene: TRBV27; clone size: few; D gene: -; CDR3 DNA: TGTGCCAGCAGCTGGGCCAACAATCAGCCCCAGCATTTT; CDR3 protein: CASSWANNQPQHF
J gene: TRBJ2-1; V gene: TRBV2; clone size: -; D gene: TRBD2; CDR3 DNA: TGTGCCAGCAACACGGGACTAGCAGCCGACAATGAGCAGTTCTTC; CDR3 protein: CASNTGLAADNEQFF
J gene: TRBJ1-6; V gene: TRBV25-1; clone size: -; D gene: -; CDR3 DNA: TGTGCCAGCAGTGAAAGAACAGGAAAGCATTCACCCCTCCACTTT; CDR3 protein: CASSERTGKHSPLHF
J gene: TRBJ2-1; V gene: TRBV6-1; clone size: -; D gene: -; CDR3 DNA: TGTGCCAGCAGTGAAAATTGGGGTGGGTCCTACAATGAGCAGTTCTTC; CDR3 protein: CASSENWGGSYNEQFF
J gene: TRBJ2-1; V gene: TRBV7-2; clone size: -; D gene: TRBD2; CDR3 DNA: TGTGCCAGCAGCGCCACTAGCGGGAGTGTTTATGAGCAGTTCTTC; CDR3 protein: CASSATSGSVYEQFF
J gene: TRBJ1-5; V gene: TRBV7-9; clone size: once; D gene: -; CDR3 DNA: TGTGCCAGCAGCTTTGGGGGGAATCAGCCCCAGCATTTT; CDR3 protein: CASSFGGNQPQHF
J gene: TRBJ2-1; V gene: TRBV21-1; clone size: -; D gene: -; CDR3 DNA: TGTGCCAGCAGCACTCCCCCGGGACTTTGCTCGATCCGTACGCTCTACAATGAGCAGTTCTTC; CDR3 protein: CASSTPPGLCSIRTLYNEQFF
J gene: TRBJ2-3; V gene: TRBV10-3; clone size: -; D gene: -; CDR3 DNA: TGTGCCATCAGCCCCAACAGGGGCACAGATACGCAGTATTTT; CDR3 protein: CAISPNRGTDTQYF
J gene: TRBJ2-7; V gene: TRBV12-1; clone size: once; D gene: -; CDR3 DNA: TGTGCCAGCAGCCAGTGCGCTGGTACTAGTCGTTGGGAGCAGTACTTC; CDR3 protein: CASSQCAGTSRWEQYF
J gene: TRBJ2-7; V gene: TRBV6-6; clone size: -; D gene: -; CDR3 DNA: TGTGCCAGCAGTCAACTTGGCTCCTACGAGCAGTACTTC; CDR3 protein: CASSQLGSYEQYF
J gene: TRBJ2-5; V gene: TRBV19; clone size: -; D gene: -; CDR3 DNA: TGTGCCAGTAGTAGCGTTCAAGAGACCCAGTACTTC; CDR3 protein: CASSSVQETQYF
J gene: TRBJ2-5; V gene: TRBV7-2; clone size: -; D gene: -; CDR3 DNA: TGTGCCAGCAGCTTATTACGAGGAGGAGGTCGGGAGACCCAGTACTTC; CDR3 protein: CASSLLRGGGRETQYF
J gene: TRBJ1-4; V gene: TRBV9; clone size: -; D gene: -; CDR3 DNA: TGTGCCAGCAGCGTAATGTCAGACCTTAATGAAAAACTGTTTTTT; CDR3 protein: CASSVMSDLNEKLFF
J gene: TRBJ2-1; V gene: TRBV10-3; clone size: -; D gene: TRBD2; CDR3 DNA: TGTGCCATCAGTGGACTAGCGGGAGGCCCGGGAAACAATGAGCAGTTCTTC; CDR3 protein: CAISGLAGGPGNNEQFF
J gene: TRBJ1-3; V gene: TRBV6-6; clone size: -; D gene: -; CDR3 DNA: TGTGCCAGCAGTTACTCGAACACCGGCGGCACCATATATTTT; CDR3 protein: CASSYSNTGGTIYF
J gene: TRBJ2-3; V gene: TRBV4-1; clone size: -; D gene: -; CDR3 DNA: TGCGCCAGCAGCCAAGTGGGGGTTCCCACAGATACGCAGTATTTT; CDR3 protein: CASSQVGVPTDTQYF
J gene: TRBJ1-1; V gene: TRBV15; clone size: -; D gene: -; CDR3 DNA: TGTGCCACCAGCAGGGGCCGGGGGACTGAAGCTTTCTTT; CDR3 protein: CATSRGRGTEAFF
J gene: TRBJ1-1; V gene: TRBV6-5; clone size: -; D gene: -; CDR3 DNA: TGTGCCAGCAGTTACTCGGCCGGTGGGGCTGAAGCTTTCTTT; CDR3 protein: CASSYSAGGAEAFF
J gene: TRBJ1-1; V gene: TRBV28; clone size: -; D gene: -; CDR3 DNA: TGTGCCAGCAGTTTAGAGGGTCGCTGGGGACACCCTAGGGACACTGAAGCTTTCTTT; CDR3 protein: CASSLEGRWGHPRDTEAFF
J gene: TRBJ2-1; V gene: TRBV7-9; clone size: few; D gene: -; CDR3 DNA: TGTGCCAGCAGCTTAGAGTGGGCCCACACTTACCAGTTCTTC; CDR3 protein: CASSLEWAHTYQFF
J gene: TRBJ1-2; V gene: TRBV28; clone size: few; D gene: TRBD1; CDR3 DNA: TGTGCCAGCAGTTTATCCGACAGGGTCCAGGGCTACACCTTC; CDR3 protein: CASSLSDRVQGYTF
J gene: TRBJ2-7; V gene: TRBV6-2/TRBV6-3; clone size: -; D gene: -; CDR3 DNA: TGTGCCAGCAGTTCGAGGCGGGTCTACGAGCAGTACTTC; CDR3 protein: CASSSRRVYEQYF
J gene: TRBJ2-7; V gene: TRBV5-1; clone size: -; D gene: -; CDR3 DNA: TGCGCCAGCACATCAGGGGGGAGCGACGAGCAGTACTTC; CDR3 protein: CASTSGGSDEQYF
J gene: TRBJ2-5; V gene: TRBV30; clone size: -; D gene: TRBD2; CDR3 DNA: TGTGCCTGGGGACTAGGGCGGGAGACCCAGTACTTC; CDR3 protein: CAWGLGRETQYF
J gene: TRBJ2-2; V gene: TRBV19; clone size: -; D gene: -; CDR3 DNA: TGTGCCAGTAGTTCTGAGGGGCGGGTCACCGGGGAGCTGTTTTTT; CDR3 protein: CASSSEGRVTGELFF
J gene: TRBJ2-5; V gene: TRBV7-2; clone size: few; D gene: -; CDR3 DNA: TGTGCCAGCAGCTTAGCGCGGGTTTACCAAGAGACCCAGTACTTC; CDR3 protein: CASSLARVYQETQYF
J gene: TRBJ1-1; V gene: TRBV6-2/TRBV6-3; clone size: -; D gene: -; CDR3 DNA: TGTGCCAGCAGTTACGTCACGGGCGGGTCGGGTGAAGCTTTCTTT; CDR3 protein: CASSYVTGGSGEAFF
J gene: TRBJ2-3; V gene: TRBV24-1; clone size: -; D gene: -; CDR3 DNA: TGTGCCACCAGTGATTTGTGGGGGGGGCGAGATACGCAGTATTTT; CDR3 protein: CATSDLWGGRDTQYF
J gene: TRBJ2-5; V gene: TRBV28; clone size: -; D gene: -; CDR3 DNA: TGTGCCAGCAGTTTAAGTTGGCGACTCTACTTC; CDR3 protein: CASSLSWRLYF
J gene: TRBJ2-5; V gene: TRBV19; clone size: -; D gene: -; CDR3 DNA: TGTGCCAGTAGTATTGCAAACACACCCCAAGAGACCCAGTACTTC; CDR3 protein: CASSIANTPQETQYF
J gene: TRBJ1-5; V gene: TRBV27; clone size: few; D gene: -; CDR3 DNA: TGTGCCAGCAGTTTAGCGGCAGGGGTAGGGAATCAGCCCCAGCATTTT; CDR3 protein: CASSLAAGVGNQPQHF